The 8 T cell receptor beta chains below all came from one sample that was sequenced in a study of OX40 agonist ivuxolimab in advanced cancers. Profiled with immunoSEQ multiplex PCR; TCRdb holds only in-frame clones, not every one. This table has 50,000 or so clones, about 84% appearing once. Material: CD4+ or CD8+ T cells sorted from blood, obtained in a trial of the OX40 agonist ivuxolimab. The receptor source for this set is an adult with an advanced solid tumor such as melanoma, head and neck, liver or kidney cancer.

The rearrangement uses TRBV4-3 and TRBJ2-3; TRBD2 agrees at 8 bases. CDR3 length equals 17 residues. Trimming cost V 1 base and J 2 bases; bases outside gene matches: 8. Germline V gives CDR1 LGHNA, CDR2 YSLEER. CDR3 protein: CASSQGGRGAYTDTQYF. The CDR3 DNA follows: TGCGCCAGCAGCCAAGGTGGGCGGGGGGCCTACACAGATACGCAGTATTTT.

This clone was seen only a few times. The J gene is TRBJ2-4, the V gene TRBV7-8; 7 nucleotides match TRBD1. CDR3 length: 17 residues. Looked up from germline, CDR1 is SGHVS and CDR2 is FQNEAQ. Germline trimming cut 2 bases from V and 0 bases from J; bases unmatched to any gene: 7. CDR3 nucleotides: TGTGCCAGCAGCTTAAGAGGGGGCGGAGTAGCCAAAAACATTCAGTACTTC. It encodes CASSLRGGGVAKNIQYF.

The table lists this clone with a few counts. The chain employs TRBV30 and TRBJ1-1; D is possibly TRBD1 (6 bases). CDR1 and CDR2 (germline): GTSNPN, SVGIG (reference sequence). Trimming took 2 bases from V and 3 from J, leaving 10 bases between them. CDR3 length: 13 residues. CDR3 DNA: TGTGCCTGGAGTAAAGGGGGGGACACTGAAGCTTTCTTT. Protein sequence: CAWSKGGDTEAFF.

The genes are TRBV27 and TRBJ2-2, with D hard to call. Germline CDR1 and CDR2: MNHEY and SMNVEV (reference sequence). The CDR3 is 12 residues long. Between the trimmed V and J ends, which lost 6 bases and 2 bases, there was a span of 4 bases. This CDR3 reads CASRENTGELFF. The CDR3 nucleotides read TGTGCCAGCAGGGAAAACACCGGGGAGCTGTTTTTT.

This chain links TRBV18 with TRBJ1-5, with a weak D call TRBD1 (5 bases). The CDR3 contains 17 residues. V lost 3 bases to trimming and J lost 0 bases, with 15 bases between them. The germline gives CDR1 KGHSH, CDR2 LQKENI. The CDR3 reads CASSPPQGEGSNQPQHF. The CDR3 bases are TGTGCCAGCTCACCTCCTCAGGGAGAGGGTAGCAATCAGCCCCAGCATTTT.

The CDR3 sequence: CASRLSSGGSYEQYF. CDR3 DNA: TGTGCCAGCAGATTATCTAGCGGGGGGTCCTACGAGCAGTACTTC. This chain uses TRBV7-8 with TRBJ2-7; 11 positions agree with TRBD2. With 6 bases clipped from V and 1 base from J, the junction kept 5 bases outside the gene matches. The CDR3 extends over 15 amino acids. From germline, CDR1 is SGHVS and CDR2 FQNEAQ. Supplemented by reference TRBV7-8 and TRBJ2-7, the full variable domain reads GAGVSQSPRYKVAKRGQDVALRCDPISGHVSLFWYQQALGQGPEFLTYFQNEAQLDKSGLPSDRFFAERPEGSVSTLKIQRTQQEDSAVYLCASRLSSGGSYEQYFGPGTRLTVT.

The chain recombines TRBV30 with TRBJ1-1; TRBD1 matches at 8 bases. CDR1 and CDR2 (germline): GTSNPN, SVGIG (reference sequence). The CDR3 contains 14 residues. The V and J ends lost 3 bases and 1 base, in that order; junction bases with no gene match: 4. The CDR3 DNA sequence: TGTGCCTGGAGGGCAGGGGGCCGGAACACTGAAGCTTTCTTT. It specifies CAWRAGGRNTEAFF.

This chain links TRBV28 with TRBJ2-7; 9 bases line up with TRBD1. CDR3 length: 16 residues. Germline assignment: CDR1 MDHEN and CDR2 SYDVKM. Unmatched junction bases numbered 10, after V lost 7 bases and J lost 0 bases. The CDR3 spells CASTGGRDRASYEQYF. CDR3 DNA sequence: TGTGCCAGCACTGGAGGACGGGACAGGGCCTCCTACGAGCAGTACTTC.